This record looks at one T cell receptor beta chain sequence and its context. Each CDR3 protein is one row after TCRdb ran MiXCR on the RT-PCR reads. The sample has hundreds of thousands of distinct CDR3 sequences; 14% are singletons. This receptor was taken from a female donor in good health, serving as a healthy control. Sequencing was done on a sample of memory CD4+ T cells from blood.

The CDR3 loop is CASSPWTSSVEQFF. DNA of the CDR3: TGCGCCAGCAGCCCTTGGACTAGTTCGGTTGAGCAGTTCTTC. The V call is TRBV5-1, the J call TRBJ2-1; 7 bases are shared with TRBD2. Germline CDR1 is SGHRS and CDR2 is YFSETQ. The length of the CDR3 is 14 residues. After removal of 4 bases from V and 9 bases from J, the junction contained 10 bases not matched to a gene.